These 9 T cell receptor beta chains share one sample of origin, sequenced in a study of blood T cell repertoires in COVID-19. Measured with immunoSEQ multiplex PCR; TCRdb has only the in-frame clones, and not every one. The data show under 400,000 clones, 89% seen once. The sample was peripheral blood. Every receptor here comes from a woman aged 55-69 years with COVID-19, enrolled during active disease.

This chain uses TRBV7-9 with TRBJ2-3; 11 bases fit TRBD1. Germline loops: CDR1 SEHNR, CDR2 FQNEAQ (reference sequence). J gave up 5 bases and V 1 base, and 8 bases lay outside the gene matches. The CDR3 runs to 17 residues. The CDR3 region is CASSLGDRGATQDTQYF. Here the CDR3 DNA reads TGTGCCAGCAGCTTAGGGGACAGGGGGGCGACCCAAGATACGCAGTATTTT.

The chain uses TRBV5-1 and TRBJ1-1; D gene ambiguous. This CDR3 is built from 16 residues. Germline V CDR1 and CDR2: SGHRS, YFSETQ. V was cut by 2 bases and J by 1 base, with 15 bases left in between. CDR3 sequence reads: CASSLRPLSENTEAFF. The CDR3 coding sequence is TGCGCCAGCAGCTTACGCCCATTGAGCGAGAACACTGAAGCTTTCTTT.

The chain links TRBV4-2 to TRBJ1-4; D may be TRBD1 (5 bases). Trimming left V 7 bases short and J 7 bases short, with 22 bases between. Per germline, CDR1 LGHNA and CDR2 YNFKEQ. The CDR3 contains 16 residues. The CDR3 nucleotides are TGTGCCAGCAAGGGGACCGGCAGCGGGCTTCGTGAAAAACTGTTTTTT. Translated, it gives CASKGTGSGLREKLFF.

The J gene is TRBJ2-5, the V gene TRBV19; D gene uncertain. The CDR3 sequence is 14 residues long. The ends were cut back, 3 bases at V and 2 bases at J, with 10 bases in the middle. The V gene's germline CDR1 is LNHDA and CDR2 SQIVND (reference sequence). DNA for the CDR3: TGTGCCAGTAGTATCTGGCAGAAACAAGAGACCCAGTACTTC. It specifies CASSIWQKQETQYF.

This clone was detected only once. This chain joins TRBV7-2 and TRBJ1-6; 7 nucleotides line up with TRBD1. The CDR3 is 14 residues long. Germline loops: CDR1 SGHTA, CDR2 FQGNSA. Trimming cost V 1 base and J 7 bases; bases outside gene matches: 1. CDR3 in DNA: TGTGCCAGCAGCTTAGTGGGACAGAATTCACCCCTCCACTTT. Its protein is CASSLVGQNSPLHF.

V and J are TRBV15 and TRBJ2-2, with D perhaps matching TRBD1 (5 bases). V was cut by 1 base and J by 7 bases, with 7 bases left in between. This CDR3 is built from 13 residues. CDR1 is LNHNV and CDR2 is YYDKDF in the germline V gene (reference sequence). The CDR3 nucleotides are TGTGCCACCAGCAGAGTACAGGTCGGGGAGCTGTTTTTT. It codes for CATSRVQVGELFF.

The table lists this clone with a count of one. The V gene is TRBV10-1, the J gene TRBJ2-7; TRBD2 might be the D (6 bases). This CDR3 comprises 13 residues. Germline-derived CDR1 and CDR2 are WNHNN and SYGVQD (reference sequence). The germline V and J ends were trimmed by 6 bases and 6 bases, with 15 bases remaining between them. In DNA, the CDR3 is TGCGCCAGCAGGGGTGGGACTGCACGCGAGCAGTACTTC. The encoded protein is CASRGGTAREQYF.

This chain connects TRBV6-6 to TRBJ1-1, with TRBD1 matching over 10 bases. V shed 5 bases, J shed 1 base, and the junction held 13 bases outside the gene matches. CDR3 size: 18 residues. CDR1 MNHNY and CDR2 SVGAGI come from the germline V gene (reference sequence). The CDR3 loop is CASSPHPGQGQWNTEAFF. The DNA of the CDR3 is TGTGCCAGCAGTCCTCATCCGGGACAGGGGCAGTGGAACACTGAAGCTTTCTTT.

The genes are TRBV5-5 and TRBJ1-1; D call uncertain. The germline V and J ends were trimmed by 4 bases and 5 bases, with 18 bases remaining between them. Germline V lookup: CDR1 SGHKS, CDR2 YYEKEE (reference sequence). This CDR3 has 15 residues. The CDR3 reads CASSPWLGGGTEAFF. Written as DNA, the CDR3 is TGTGCCAGCAGCCCGTGGTTGGGTGGAGGAACTGAAGCTTTCTTT.